A selection of T cell receptor beta chains follows, all from one sample in a study of PD-1 blockade in classical Hodgkin lymphoma. Generated by immunoSEQ multiplex PCR, the TCRdb table keeps only in-frame clones and is missing some. The sample holds tens of thousands of clones, around four fifths seen once. Material: peripheral blood mononuclear cells (PBMCs), obtained before the fourth cycle of nivolumab. The receptor set was obtained from a human donor with classical Hodgkin lymphoma. Both conserved end residues are part of each CDR3. D genes are given only for firm matches. The size of a clone is reported for some rows only, either as once, few or many, or as a class for expanded clones.

clone_size: -; v_call: TRBV7-9; j_call: TRBJ2-3; d_call: -; cdr3_nt: TGTGCCAGCAGCTTAACCGGATGGACAGATACGCAGTATTTT; cdr3_aa: CASSLTGWTDTQYF
clone_size: -; v_call: TRBV5-6; j_call: TRBJ2-5; d_call: -; cdr3_nt: TGTGCCAGCAGCTTAATCCGGGTCTCACGAGAGACCCAGTACTTC; cdr3_aa: CASSLIRVSRETQYF
clone_size: -; v_call: TRBV7-2; j_call: TRBJ2-1; d_call: TRBD1; cdr3_nt: TGTGCCAGCAGCTCGGACAGGAGCTCCTACAATGAGCAGTTCTTC; cdr3_aa: CASSSDRSSYNEQFF
clone_size: -; v_call: TRBV10-2; j_call: TRBJ2-1; d_call: TRBD2; cdr3_nt: TGCGCCAGCACGGGACCGGGACTAGCGGGACGTGAGCAGTTCTTC; cdr3_aa: CASTGPGLAGREQFF
clone_size: once; v_call: TRBV27; j_call: TRBJ2-7; d_call: -; cdr3_nt: TGTGCCAGCAGTTTATATGCCAGCTACGAGCAGTACTTC; cdr3_aa: CASSLYASYEQYF
clone_size: -; v_call: TRBV5-6; j_call: TRBJ2-7; d_call: -; cdr3_nt: TGTGCCAGCAGCTTCGGTACCAGGGTCTACGAGCAGTACTTC; cdr3_aa: CASSFGTRVYEQYF
clone_size: few; v_call: TRBV5-1; j_call: TRBJ2-5; d_call: -; cdr3_nt: TGCGCCAGCAGCTCTAAGGACGGGACTCAAGAGACCCAGTACTTC; cdr3_aa: CASSSKDGTQETQYF
clone_size: -; v_call: TRBV6-5; j_call: TRBJ1-2; d_call: -; cdr3_nt: TGTGCCAGCAGTTATAACAGGGATTATGGCTACACCTTC; cdr3_aa: CASSYNRDYGYTF
clone_size: -; v_call: TRBV27; j_call: TRBJ1-5; d_call: -; cdr3_nt: TGTGCCAGCAGTTTATCCCCTGGCCAGCCCCAGCATTTT; cdr3_aa: CASSLSPGQPQHF
clone_size: -; v_call: TRBV7-9; j_call: TRBJ2-5; d_call: -; cdr3_nt: TGTGCCAGCAGCTTGGGGAGAACCCAGTACTTC; cdr3_aa: CASSLGRTQYF
clone_size: -; v_call: TRBV13; j_call: TRBJ1-2; d_call: -; cdr3_nt: TGTGCCAGCAGTTTGGGACTCACAAGGCATGGCTACACCTTC; cdr3_aa: CASSLGLTRHGYTF
clone_size: -; v_call: TRBV28; j_call: TRBJ2-1; d_call: TRBD1; cdr3_nt: TGTGCCAGCAGCCCCGCCTTGGGACAGGGGAATTACAATGAGCAGTTCTTC; cdr3_aa: CASSPALGQGNYNEQFF
clone_size: -; v_call: TRBV2; j_call: TRBJ2-5; d_call: -; cdr3_nt: TGTGCCAGCAGTGCACAGCGGGACACCCAAGAGACCCAGTACTTC; cdr3_aa: CASSAQRDTQETQYF
clone_size: -; v_call: TRBV11-2; j_call: TRBJ2-7; d_call: -; cdr3_nt: TGTGCCAGCAGCATAGGCCCTTTTACCTACGAGCAGTACTTC; cdr3_aa: CASSIGPFTYEQYF
clone_size: -; v_call: TRBV11-2; j_call: TRBJ1-1; d_call: -; cdr3_nt: TGTGCCAGCAGCCTAACCCGCCCGCGCAGCATGAACACTGAAGCTTTCTTT; cdr3_aa: CASSLTRPRSMNTEAFF
clone_size: -; v_call: TRBV6-5; j_call: TRBJ1-5; d_call: -; cdr3_nt: TGTGCCAGCAGTTATACCCGCAATCAGCCCCAGCATTTT; cdr3_aa: CASSYTRNQPQHF
clone_size: -; v_call: TRBV28; j_call: TRBJ2-7; d_call: TRBD1; cdr3_nt: TGTGCCAGCAGTTCCGGGACAGGAGGCTCCTACGAGCAGTACTTC; cdr3_aa: CASSSGTGGSYEQYF
clone_size: -; v_call: TRBV28; j_call: TRBJ2-1; d_call: TRBD2; cdr3_nt: TGTGCCAGCAGTAGTCCGGGACTAGCGGGAGAAGGTAGGAATGAGCAGTTCTTC; cdr3_aa: CASSSPGLAGEGRNEQFF
clone_size: -; v_call: TRBV5-1; j_call: TRBJ1-4; d_call: -; cdr3_nt: TGCGCCAGCAGCCACCAGGGTTGGGGGAGGAATGAAAAACTGTTTTTT; cdr3_aa: CASSHQGWGRNEKLFF
clone_size: few; v_call: TRBV19; j_call: TRBJ1-4; d_call: -; cdr3_nt: TGTGCCAGTAGCATCCAGGCCGCAACTAATGAAAAACTGTTTTTT; cdr3_aa: CASSIQAATNEKLFF
clone_size: -; v_call: TRBV6-5; j_call: TRBJ2-7; d_call: TRBD2; cdr3_nt: TGTGCCAGCAGACACTCGGGGGGAACTTCCTACGAGCAGTACTTC; cdr3_aa: CASRHSGGTSYEQYF
clone_size: few; v_call: TRBV11-3; j_call: TRBJ2-1; d_call: -; cdr3_nt: TGTGCCAGCAGCTTAAGAGGACTACGCGGATGGCAGTTCTTC; cdr3_aa: CASSLRGLRGWQFF
clone_size: -; v_call: TRBV30; j_call: TRBJ1-3; d_call: -; cdr3_nt: TGTGCCTGGAGGGGCTTGGGAGGAAACACCATATATTTT; cdr3_aa: CAWRGLGGNTIYF
clone_size: -; v_call: TRBV5-6; j_call: TRBJ2-3; d_call: TRBD1; cdr3_nt: TGTGCCAGCAGCACGACAGGGTCAACAGATACGCAGTATTTT; cdr3_aa: CASSTTGSTDTQYF
clone_size: -; v_call: TRBV4-1; j_call: TRBJ1-5; d_call: -; cdr3_nt: TGCGCCAGCAGCCAAGGCCCATTACAGGGCTATAGCAATCAGCCCCAGCATTTT; cdr3_aa: CASSQGPLQGYSNQPQHF
clone_size: -; v_call: TRBV18; j_call: TRBJ2-5; d_call: -; cdr3_nt: TGTGCCAGCTCACCGGGGGTTGAAGGGGAGACCCAGTACTTC; cdr3_aa: CASSPGVEGETQYF
clone_size: medium-sized; v_call: TRBV28; j_call: TRBJ1-5; d_call: TRBD1; cdr3_nt: TGTGCCAGCAGTTCGGGACAGGGGGGCCTTTATAGCAATCAGCCCCAGCATTTT; cdr3_aa: CASSSGQGGLYSNQPQHF
clone_size: -; v_call: TRBV18; j_call: TRBJ2-3; d_call: TRBD2; cdr3_nt: TGTGCCAGCTCACCAGGGCTAGCGGGCACAGATACGCAGTATTTT; cdr3_aa: CASSPGLAGTDTQYF
clone_size: -; v_call: TRBV10-3; j_call: TRBJ2-7; d_call: TRBD2; cdr3_nt: TGTGCCATCAGTGAGGGGCCGAGCGGGAGTGGGTACGAGCAGTACTTC; cdr3_aa: CAISEGPSGSGYEQYF
clone_size: -; v_call: TRBV27; j_call: TRBJ1-2; d_call: -; cdr3_nt: TGTGCCAGCAGTCCTTCCGATTTGGCAGCTAACTATGGCTACACCTTC; cdr3_aa: CASSPSDLAANYGYTF
clone_size: once; v_call: TRBV5-1; j_call: TRBJ1-6; d_call: TRBD1; cdr3_nt: TGCGCCAGCAGCGGGGGACAGGATTCACCCCTCCACTTT; cdr3_aa: CASSGGQDSPLHF
clone_size: few; v_call: TRBV18; j_call: TRBJ2-7; d_call: -; cdr3_nt: TGTGCCAGCTCACCACGGGAGGAACCGACTAAGGGACGGCAGTACTTC; cdr3_aa: CASSPREEPTKGRQYF
clone_size: -; v_call: TRBV30; j_call: TRBJ2-5; d_call: -; cdr3_nt: TGTGCCTGGAGCCGAAGACTAGGGCAAGAGACCCAGTACTTC; cdr3_aa: CAWSRRLGQETQYF
clone_size: -; v_call: TRBV7-9; j_call: TRBJ1-5; d_call: TRBD1; cdr3_nt: TGTGCCAGCAGCCCCTTGGGGACAGGGGTCGGGATTGGGCAGCCCCAGCATTTT; cdr3_aa: CASSPLGTGVGIGQPQHF
clone_size: -; v_call: TRBV10-2; j_call: TRBJ1-1; d_call: -; cdr3_nt: TGCGCCAGCCGCTCTGATGGGGCGGGTACTGAAGCTTTCTTT; cdr3_aa: CASRSDGAGTEAFF
clone_size: -; v_call: TRBV27; j_call: TRBJ1-5; d_call: -; cdr3_nt: TGTGCCAGCAGTTTACGGGGGTATAGCAATCAGCCCCAGCATTTT; cdr3_aa: CASSLRGYSNQPQHF
clone_size: -; v_call: TRBV27; j_call: TRBJ1-2; d_call: -; cdr3_nt: TGTGCCAGCAGTTTAAGCCCCACAGGCAGCTATGGCTACACCTTC; cdr3_aa: CASSLSPTGSYGYTF
clone_size: few; v_call: TRBV9; j_call: TRBJ2-1; d_call: TRBD1; cdr3_nt: TGTGCCAGCAGCGCCCGGACAGGGGGAGGGTACAATGAGCAGTTCTTC; cdr3_aa: CASSARTGGGYNEQFF
clone_size: -; v_call: TRBV7-9; j_call: TRBJ2-1; d_call: -; cdr3_nt: TGTGCCAGCAGCTTATTCGTCGGGGGCTTACGGGACAATGAGCAGTTCTTC; cdr3_aa: CASSLFVGGLRDNEQFF
clone_size: many; v_call: TRBV11-3; j_call: TRBJ2-1; d_call: TRBD2; cdr3_nt: TGTGCCAGCAGCCCTGACGGGACTAGCGGGAACTATGAGCAGTTCTTC; cdr3_aa: CASSPDGTSGNYEQFF
clone_size: -; v_call: TRBV5-1; j_call: TRBJ1-1; d_call: -; cdr3_nt: TGCGCCAGCAGCTTGGCTCTATCGGGGGCTGGGGACACTGAAGCTTTCTTT; cdr3_aa: CASSLALSGAGDTEAFF
clone_size: once; v_call: TRBV2; j_call: TRBJ2-3; d_call: TRBD2; cdr3_nt: TGTGCCAGCAGCCCGGGACTAGTCGGAGATACGCAGTATTTT; cdr3_aa: CASSPGLVGDTQYF
clone_size: -; v_call: TRBV28; j_call: TRBJ2-7; d_call: -; cdr3_nt: TGTGCCAGCAGTGACCCCGACGGGTCCTACGAGCAGTACTTC; cdr3_aa: CASSDPDGSYEQYF
clone_size: -; v_call: TRBV5-1; j_call: TRBJ1-1; d_call: -; cdr3_nt: TGCGCCAGCAGCCTTGACGCCGCGGGTGAAGCTTTCTTT; cdr3_aa: CASSLDAAGEAFF
clone_size: few; v_call: TRBV27; j_call: TRBJ2-2; d_call: -; cdr3_nt: TGTGCCAGCAGTCCTCGGGACGGAATCCCCCTGGCGGTTGGCACCGGGGAGCTGTTTTTT; cdr3_aa: CASSPRDGIPLAVGTGELFF
clone_size: -; v_call: TRBV28; j_call: TRBJ2-1; d_call: TRBD2; cdr3_nt: TGTGCCAGCAGTTTTTGGTCGCGGGAGGGCCTCTATGAGCAGTTCTTC; cdr3_aa: CASSFWSREGLYEQFF
clone_size: -; v_call: TRBV7-9; j_call: TRBJ2-7; d_call: TRBD1; cdr3_nt: TGTGCCAGCAGCACCCTTAGAGACAGGGGGCGCGAGCAGTACTTC; cdr3_aa: CASSTLRDRGREQYF
clone_size: -; v_call: TRBV7-9; j_call: TRBJ2-1; d_call: TRBD1; cdr3_nt: TGTGCCAGCAGCTTGGGACAGTACAATGAGCAGTTCTTC; cdr3_aa: CASSLGQYNEQFF
clone_size: -; v_call: TRBV29-1; j_call: TRBJ2-3; d_call: TRBD2; cdr3_nt: TGCAGCGTTGAACTCCAGACTAGCGGGAGCACAGATACGCAGTATTTT; cdr3_aa: CSVELQTSGSTDTQYF
clone_size: -; v_call: TRBV2; j_call: TRBJ2-1; d_call: TRBD2; cdr3_nt: TGTGCCAGCGGGAGGGAAACTGGAGAGCAGTTCTTC; cdr3_aa: CASGRETGEQFF
clone_size: once; v_call: TRBV7-2; j_call: TRBJ2-5; d_call: -; cdr3_nt: TGTGCCAGCAGCCTATTTGGACATTCCCAAGAGACCCAGTACTTC; cdr3_aa: CASSLFGHSQETQYF
clone_size: -; v_call: TRBV7-2; j_call: TRBJ2-5; d_call: -; cdr3_nt: TGTGCCAGCAGCTTCGGCCTGGTGGAGACCCAGTACTTC; cdr3_aa: CASSFGLVETQYF
clone_size: -; v_call: TRBV28; j_call: TRBJ2-5; d_call: TRBD2; cdr3_nt: TGTGCCAGCAGTTGGTCGGGGTCTAGCGGGAGGGCGCGGAAGACCCAGTACTTC; cdr3_aa: CASSWSGSSGRARKTQYF
clone_size: -; v_call: TRBV6-1; j_call: TRBJ2-7; d_call: -; cdr3_nt: TGTGCCAGCAGTGAAATGTCTCGACAGGGACTCTACGAGCAGTACTTC; cdr3_aa: CASSEMSRQGLYEQYF
clone_size: -; v_call: TRBV6-5; j_call: TRBJ2-2; d_call: -; cdr3_nt: TGTGCCAGCACAAAGCGGGCGACTAACACCGGGGAGCTGTTTTTT; cdr3_aa: CASTKRATNTGELFF
clone_size: -; v_call: TRBV5-1; j_call: TRBJ2-3; d_call: TRBD2; cdr3_nt: TGCGCCAGCAGCTATCCTAGCGGGAGGGGAGATACGCAGTATTTT; cdr3_aa: CASSYPSGRGDTQYF
clone_size: -; v_call: TRBV7-9; j_call: TRBJ2-5; d_call: TRBD1; cdr3_nt: TGTGCCAGCAGCTCCCTCTGGGGACAGGGGTACCAAGAGACCCAGTACTTC; cdr3_aa: CASSSLWGQGYQETQYF
clone_size: -; v_call: TRBV5-5; j_call: TRBJ2-7; d_call: -; cdr3_nt: TGTGCCAGCAGCTTAGCGCATAACTACGAGCAGTACTTC; cdr3_aa: CASSLAHNYEQYF
clone_size: -; v_call: TRBV7-6; j_call: TRBJ2-5; d_call: -; cdr3_nt: TGTGCCAGCACCAAGATCGGGCGGTTAGAGACCCAGTACTTC; cdr3_aa: CASTKIGRLETQYF